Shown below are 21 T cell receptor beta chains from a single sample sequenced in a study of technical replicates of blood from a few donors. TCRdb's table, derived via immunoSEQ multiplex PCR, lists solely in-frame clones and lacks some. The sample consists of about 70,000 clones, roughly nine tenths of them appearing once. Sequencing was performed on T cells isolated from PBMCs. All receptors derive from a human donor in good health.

DNA for the CDR3: TGTGCCAGCAGCTCACGGGTCCAAGAGACCCAGTACTTC. Its translation is CASSSRVQETQYF. The chain recombines TRBV7-3 with TRBJ2-5; D not resolved. The CDR3 spans 13 residues. Trimming took off 4 bases at V and 1 base at J, with 7 bases between the two ends. Germline assignment: CDR1 SGHTA and CDR2 FQGTGA.

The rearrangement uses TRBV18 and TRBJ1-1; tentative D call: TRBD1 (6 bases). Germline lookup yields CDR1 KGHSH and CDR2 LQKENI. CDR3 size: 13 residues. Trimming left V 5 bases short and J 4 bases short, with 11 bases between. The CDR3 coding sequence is TGTGCCAGCTCAGGGGGCGAGGGCACTGAAGCTTTCTTT. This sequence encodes CASSGGEGTEAFF.

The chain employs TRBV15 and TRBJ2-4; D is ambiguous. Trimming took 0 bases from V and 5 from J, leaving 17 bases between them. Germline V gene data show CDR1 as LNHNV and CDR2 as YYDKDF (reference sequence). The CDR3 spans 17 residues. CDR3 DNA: TGTGCCACCAGCAGAGACCCCCCCACCAGCGTCGAAAACATTCAGTACTTC. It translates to CATSRDPPTSVENIQYF.

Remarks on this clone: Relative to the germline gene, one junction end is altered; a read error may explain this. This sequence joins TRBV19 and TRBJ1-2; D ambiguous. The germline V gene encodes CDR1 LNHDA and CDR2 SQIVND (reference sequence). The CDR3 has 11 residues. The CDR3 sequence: CASSLGGIINF. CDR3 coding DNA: TGTGCCAGTAGTTTAGGAGGGATAATCAACTTC.

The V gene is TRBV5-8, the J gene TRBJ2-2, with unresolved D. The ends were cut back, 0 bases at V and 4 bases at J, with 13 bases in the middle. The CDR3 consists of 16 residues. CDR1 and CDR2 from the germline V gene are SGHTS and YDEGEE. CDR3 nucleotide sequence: TGTGCCAGCAGCTTGGCCGCAGGAATACCCACCGGGGAGCTGTTTTTT. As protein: CASSLAAGIPTGELFF.

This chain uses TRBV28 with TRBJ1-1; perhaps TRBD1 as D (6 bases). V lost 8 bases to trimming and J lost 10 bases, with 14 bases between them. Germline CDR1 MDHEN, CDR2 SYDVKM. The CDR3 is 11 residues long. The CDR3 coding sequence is TGTGCCAGCGAGGAGGCACAGGGAGCTTTCTTT. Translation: CASEEAQGAFF.

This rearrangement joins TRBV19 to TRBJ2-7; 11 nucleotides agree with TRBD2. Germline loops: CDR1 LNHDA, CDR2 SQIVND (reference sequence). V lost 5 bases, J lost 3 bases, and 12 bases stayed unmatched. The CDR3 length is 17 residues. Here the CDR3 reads CASSPGGASGRFYEQYF. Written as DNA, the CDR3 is TGTGCCAGTAGTCCCGGAGGGGCTAGCGGGAGGTTCTACGAGCAGTACTTC. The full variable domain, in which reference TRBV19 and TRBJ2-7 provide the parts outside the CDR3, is DGGITQSPKYLFRKEGQNVTLSCEQNLNHDAMYWYRQDPGQGLRLIYYSQIVNDFQKGDIAEGYSVSREKKESFPLTVTSAQKNPTAFYLCASSPGGASGRFYEQYFGPGTRLTVT.

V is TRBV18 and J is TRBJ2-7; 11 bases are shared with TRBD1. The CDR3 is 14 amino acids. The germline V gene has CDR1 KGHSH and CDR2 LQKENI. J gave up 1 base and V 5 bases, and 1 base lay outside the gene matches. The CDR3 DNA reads TGTGCCAGCTCAGGACAGGGGGCTTCCTACGAGCAGTACTTC. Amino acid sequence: CASSGQGASYEQYF.

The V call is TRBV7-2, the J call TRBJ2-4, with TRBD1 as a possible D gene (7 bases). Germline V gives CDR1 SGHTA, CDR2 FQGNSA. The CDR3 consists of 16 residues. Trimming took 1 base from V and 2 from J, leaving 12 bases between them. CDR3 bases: TGTGCCAGCAGCTTAGGGCAGGGGGGAACCAAAAACATTCAGTACTTC. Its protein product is CASSLGQGGTKNIQYF.

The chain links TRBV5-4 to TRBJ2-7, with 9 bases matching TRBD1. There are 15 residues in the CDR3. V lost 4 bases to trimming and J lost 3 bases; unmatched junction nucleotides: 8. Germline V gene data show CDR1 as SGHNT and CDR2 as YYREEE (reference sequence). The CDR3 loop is CASSPGTGNGYEQYF. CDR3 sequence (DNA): TGTGCCAGCAGCCCCGGGACAGGGAACGGCTACGAGCAGTACTTC.

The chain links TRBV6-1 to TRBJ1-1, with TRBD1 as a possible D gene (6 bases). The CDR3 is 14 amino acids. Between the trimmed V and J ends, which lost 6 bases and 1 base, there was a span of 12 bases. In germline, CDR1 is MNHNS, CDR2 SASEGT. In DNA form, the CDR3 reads TGTGCCAGCAGCAAAGAGGGGGAGAACACTGAAGCTTTCTTT. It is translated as CASSKEGENTEAFF.

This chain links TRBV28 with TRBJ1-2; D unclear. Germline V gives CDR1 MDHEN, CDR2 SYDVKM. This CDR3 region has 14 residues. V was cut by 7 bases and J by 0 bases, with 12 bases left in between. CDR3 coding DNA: TGTGCCAGCACCTCTCCGGCGGCTAACTATGGCTACACCTTC. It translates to CASTSPAANYGYTF.

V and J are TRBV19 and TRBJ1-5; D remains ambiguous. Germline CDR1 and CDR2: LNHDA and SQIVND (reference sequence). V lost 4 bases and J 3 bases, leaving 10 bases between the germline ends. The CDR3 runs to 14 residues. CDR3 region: CASSTFDNNQPQHF. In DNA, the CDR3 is TGTGCCAGTAGTACCTTCGACAACAATCAGCCCCAGCATTTT.

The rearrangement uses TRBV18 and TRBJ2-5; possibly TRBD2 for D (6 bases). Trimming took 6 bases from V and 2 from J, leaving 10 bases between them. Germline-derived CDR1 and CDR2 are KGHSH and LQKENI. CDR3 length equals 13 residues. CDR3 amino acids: CASSGGPQETQYF. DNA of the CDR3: TGTGCCAGCTCCGGGGGACCGCAAGAGACCCAGTACTTC.

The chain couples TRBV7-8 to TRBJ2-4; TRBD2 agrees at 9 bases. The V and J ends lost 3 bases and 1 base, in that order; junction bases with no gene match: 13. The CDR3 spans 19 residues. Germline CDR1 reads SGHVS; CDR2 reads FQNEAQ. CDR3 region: CASSFFLLAGGWAKNIQYF. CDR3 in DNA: TGTGCCAGCAGCTTCTTTTTATTGGCGGGAGGGTGGGCCAAAAACATTCAGTACTTC.

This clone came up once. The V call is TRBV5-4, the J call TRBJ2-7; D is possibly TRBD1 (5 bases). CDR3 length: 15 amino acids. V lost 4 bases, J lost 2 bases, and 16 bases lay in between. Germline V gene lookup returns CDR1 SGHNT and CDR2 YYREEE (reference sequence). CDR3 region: CASSLDSSPTYEQYF. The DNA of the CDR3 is TGTGCCAGCAGCCTAGACAGTTCCCCCACCTACGAGCAGTACTTC.

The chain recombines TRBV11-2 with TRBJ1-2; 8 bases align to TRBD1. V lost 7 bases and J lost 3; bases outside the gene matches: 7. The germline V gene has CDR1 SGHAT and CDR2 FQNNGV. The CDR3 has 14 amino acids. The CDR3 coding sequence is TGTGCCAGCACCCTGACAGGGGTCGACTATGGCTACACCTTC. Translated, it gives CASTLTGVDYGYTF.

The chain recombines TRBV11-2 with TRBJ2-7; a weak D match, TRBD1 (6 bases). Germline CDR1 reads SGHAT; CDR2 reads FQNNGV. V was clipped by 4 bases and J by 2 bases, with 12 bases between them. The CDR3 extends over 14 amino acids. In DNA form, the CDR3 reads TGTGCCAGCAGCTCTCCCGACAGGACCTACGAGCAGTACTTC. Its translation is CASSSPDRTYEQYF.

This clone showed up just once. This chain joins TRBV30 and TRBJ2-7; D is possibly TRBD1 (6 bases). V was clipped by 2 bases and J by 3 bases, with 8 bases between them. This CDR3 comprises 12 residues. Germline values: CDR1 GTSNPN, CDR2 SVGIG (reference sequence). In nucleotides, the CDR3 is TGTGCCTGGAGTCCCAGGGGCTACGAGCAGTACTTC. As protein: CAWSPRGYEQYF.

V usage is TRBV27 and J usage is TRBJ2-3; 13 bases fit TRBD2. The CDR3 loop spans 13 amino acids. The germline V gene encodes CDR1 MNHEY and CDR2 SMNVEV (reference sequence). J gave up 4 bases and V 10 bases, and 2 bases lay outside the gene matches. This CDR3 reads CAIGTSGADTQYF. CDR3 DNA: TGTGCCATAGGGACTAGCGGGGCAGATACGCAGTATTTT.

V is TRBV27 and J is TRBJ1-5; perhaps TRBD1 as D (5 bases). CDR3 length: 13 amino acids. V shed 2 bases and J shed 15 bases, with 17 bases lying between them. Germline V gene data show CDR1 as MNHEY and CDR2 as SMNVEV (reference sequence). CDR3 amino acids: CASSLGPDSLMHF. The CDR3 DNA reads TGTGCCAGCAGTTTAGGACCCGACAGTTTAATGCATTTT.